The T cell receptor (beta chain) under discussion was sequenced for a study of identifying expanded T cells in peripheral blood. TCRdb's copy holds only in-frame clones and misses some; the assay was immunoSEQ multiplex PCR. The table lists just over 90,000 clones, roughly 90% of them singletons. Study-level findings and limits: Differentially abundant clones: about 1.2 between replicates, about 15 at roughly 13 days, over 18 at four. Across healthy donors, higher total template counts meant significantly greater roughly 2-week count variance.

CDR3 size: 16 residues. The V gene end was trimmed by 0 bases and the J gene end by 5 bases; junction bases not matched to a gene: 10. Germline V gene data show CDR1 as GTSNPN and CDR2 as SVGIG (reference sequence). The table lists this clone with a count of one. Antigen specificity is unknown. The chain carries TRBV30 and TRBJ2-5; 9 bases are shared with TRBD2. The sequence was obtained from a person between 18 and 75 years old in good health. The specimen sequenced was blood. For the CDR3, the DNA is TGTGCCTGGAGTGTGTTGGCTAGCGGGAATTTGGAGACCCAGTACTTC. Encoded protein: CAWSVLASGNLETQYF.